Following are 27 T cell receptor beta chains from one sample sequenced in a study of siplizumab effects on memory and regulatory T cells. Sequencing used immunoSEQ multiplex PCR; TCRdb keeps in-frame clones, though not all of them. Of more than 85,000 clones in the sample, 94% were seen once. Sequenced input: Tregs sorted from blood. The origin of the receptors is a human donor in good health.

This CDR3 is CSALVGLGYTF. The CDR3 DNA reads as TGCAGTGCTCTGGTGGGGCTCGGCTACACCTTC. V and J are TRBV20-1 and TRBJ1-2, with D maybe TRBD1 (5 bases). CDR1 is DFQATT and CDR2 is SNEGSKA in the germline V gene (reference sequence). Trimming stripped 5 bases from V and 8 bases from J, with 12 bases between. The CDR3 covers 11 residues.

V gene TRBV5-1 combines with J gene TRBJ1-1; D uncertain. Germline V CDR1 and CDR2: SGHRS, YFSETQ. V lost 3 bases, J lost 6 bases, and 12 bases lay in between. The CDR3 runs 13 residues. The CDR3 sequence: CASSSRETAEAFF. The CDR3 DNA sequence: TGCGCCAGCAGCTCAAGGGAGACCGCTGAAGCTTTCTTT.

Note on this clone: Other DNA sequences in the sample encode the same CDR3. The rearrangement joins TRBV11-2 to TRBJ1-5; D possibly corresponds to TRBD1 (5 bases). V lost 2 bases, J lost 6 bases, and 8 bases lay in between. The CDR3 length is 13 residues. CDR1 SGHAT and CDR2 FQNNGV come from the germline V gene. The CDR3 region is CASSLSRGQPQHF. The DNA for the CDR3 is TGTGCCAGCAGCTTATCGAGGGGTCAGCCCCAGCATTTT. The variable domain in full, with the rest retrieved from reference TRBV11-2 and TRBJ1-5, is EAGVAQSPRYKIIEKRQSVAFWCNPISGHATLYWYQQILGQGPKLLIQFQNNGVVDDSQLPKDRFSAERLKGVDSTLKIQPAKLEDSAVYLCASSLSRGQPQHFGDGTRLSIL.

With regard to this clone: At one end, the junction sequence differs from germline, possibly due to a read error. The chain uses TRBV5-1 and TRBJ2-7, with TRBD2 identical over 12 bases. CDR1 and CDR2 (germline): SGHRS, YFSETQ. The CDR3 is 16 residues long. The CDR3 region is CASSLLRLAGVYGQYF. CDR3 DNA sequence: TGCGCCAGCAGCCTACTACGACTAGCGGGAGTCTACGGGCAGTACTTC.

This clone was detected only once. The chain has TRBV5-1 and TRBJ2-1; D perhaps matches TRBD1 (6 bases). Trimming shortened V by 7 bases and J by 4 bases, and 12 bases separated the two germline ends. From germline, CDR1 is SGHRS and CDR2 YFSETQ. This CDR3 contains 13 residues. CDR3 nucleotides: TGCGCCAGCTCACGAGGGGGTTACAATGAGCAGTTCTTC. This sequence encodes CASSRGGYNEQFF.

The rearrangement uses TRBV4-1 and TRBJ2-1; no reliable D call. V lost 2 bases to trimming and J lost 0 bases, with 5 bases between them. Germline V gene data show CDR1 as MGHRA and CDR2 as YSYEKL. This CDR3 has 14 residues. The CDR3 DNA follows: TGCGCCAGCAGCCAACCCCACTCCTACAATGAGCAGTTCTTC. Encoded protein: CASSQPHSYNEQFF.

The V gene is TRBV7-3, the J gene TRBJ2-7, with D unresolved. CDR1 is SGHTA, CDR2 FQGTGA, per germline. This CDR3 region has 14 residues. V was cut by 0 bases and J by 6 bases, with 12 bases left in between. The DNA of the CDR3 is TGTGCCAGCAGCTTAACAGGGAAAAGTAGCGAGCAGTACTTC. This translates into CASSLTGKSSEQYF.

On this clone itself: Other DNA sequences in this specimen translate into the identical CDR3. The chain carries TRBV30 and TRBJ2-1; D is uncertain. V lost 2 bases to trimming and J lost 14 bases, with 22 bases between them. This CDR3 comprises 14 residues. Germline V gives CDR1 GTSNPN, CDR2 SVGIG (reference sequence). The CDR3 loop reads CAWSSSLVVNQEFF. The CDR3 region has the DNA TGTGCCTGGAGTTCCTCGCTAGTTGTCAACCAAGAGTTCTTC.

CDR3 residues: CASSLGGASAEQYF. The CDR3 DNA follows: TGCGCCAGCAGCTTGGGCGGCGCTAGCGCCGAGCAGTACTTC. The chain joins TRBV5-1 to TRBJ2-7, with TRBD2 as a possible D gene (6 bases). This CDR3 comprises 14 residues. Trimming pared 0 bases from V and 6 bases from J, leaving 13 bases between. Germline V lookup: CDR1 SGHRS, CDR2 YFSETQ.

The J gene is TRBJ2-1, the V gene TRBV30; 7 positions match TRBD2. Germline values: CDR1 GTSNPN, CDR2 SVGIG (reference sequence). J gave up 4 bases and V 3 bases, and 3 bases lay outside the gene matches. CDR3 length equals 13 residues. CDR3 residues: CAWRGAGYNEQFF. DNA of the CDR3: TGTGCCTGGAGAGGAGCGGGGTACAATGAGCAGTTCTTC.

In nucleotides, the CDR3 is TGTGCCAGCAGCTATCGGGGAATGAGCAATCAGCCCCAGCATTTT. Translation: CASSYRGMSNQPQHF. This sequence joins TRBV13 and TRBJ1-5; D is unresolved. Germline V gene data show CDR1 as PRHDT and CDR2 as FYEKMQ (reference sequence). The CDR3 consists of 15 residues. V lost 4 bases, J lost 1 base, and 11 bases lay in between.

This chain joins TRBV5-4 and TRBJ2-3, with TRBD1 as a possible D gene (6 bases). V lost 2 bases and J lost 1, with 14 bases in between. The CDR3 has 16 amino acids. Germline CDR1 SGHNT, CDR2 YYREEE (reference sequence). CDR3 sequence (DNA): TGTGCCAGCAGCTTCGACAGGTGGCGCGGCACAGATACGCAGTATTTT. This translates into CASSFDRWRGTDTQYF.

The chain employs TRBV4-2 and TRBJ1-2; 7 bases fit TRBD1. V gave up 5 bases and J gave up 4 bases; unmatched junction bases: 10. There are 15 residues in the CDR3. Germline CDR1 is LGHNA and CDR2 is YNFKEQ. In nucleotides, the CDR3 is TGTGCCAGCAGCGCTCGACAGGGCGACTCCTATGGCTACACCTTC. This gives the protein CASSARQGDSYGYTF.

This chain connects TRBV6-6 to TRBJ2-5; weak D call: TRBD2 (5 bases). The CDR3 runs 14 residues. Per the germline V gene, CDR1 is MNHNY and CDR2 is SVGAGI (reference sequence). The ends were cut back, 5 bases at V and 1 base at J, with 11 bases in the middle. Here the CDR3 reads CASSVGLSQETQYF. The CDR3 region has the DNA TGTGCCAGCAGTGTTGGACTTTCCCAAGAGACCCAGTACTTC.

The chain links TRBV18 to TRBJ2-3, with 8 bases lining up with TRBD2. The J segment lost 0 bases and the V segment lost 6 bases, leaving 8 bases of the junction unmatched. The germline V gene encodes CDR1 KGHSH and CDR2 LQKENI. The CDR3 is made up of 16 amino acids. CDR3 bases: TGTGCCAGCTCCCCCAGGACTAGCTCTAGCACAGATACGCAGTATTTT. This gives the protein CASSPRTSSSTDTQYF.

This chain joins TRBV19 and TRBJ2-7; 8 bases line up with TRBD1. V shed 9 bases and J 0 bases; nucleotides not matched to a gene: 4. From germline, CDR1 is LNHDA and CDR2 SQIVND (reference sequence). There are 13 residues in the CDR3. The CDR3 DNA reads as TGTGCCAGGGACAGGGACATCTCCTACGAGCAGTACTTC. This translates into CARDRDISYEQYF.

The chain is built from TRBV6-4 and TRBJ2-6; D gene ambiguous. The CDR3 runs 9 residues. The germline gives CDR1 MRHNA, CDR2 SNTAGT. Trimming removed 6 bases from V and 9 bases from J, with 0 bases in between. The CDR3 sequence: CASSNVLTF. The CDR3 DNA follows: TGTGCCAGCAGCAACGTCCTGACTTTC.

V gene TRBV7-9 combines with J gene TRBJ1-3; D remains ambiguous. Looked up from germline, CDR1 is SEHNR and CDR2 is FQNEAQ (reference sequence). With 1 base removed from V and 1 base from J, the gap between germline ends came to 11 bases. CDR3 length equals 16 residues. This CDR3 is CASSLVGTVSGNTIYF. The CDR3 DNA sequence: TGTGCCAGCAGCTTAGTGGGAACAGTGTCTGGAAACACCATATATTTT.

A single count supports this clone. V is TRBV6-5 and J is TRBJ1-1; no clear D. V lost 0 bases to trimming and J lost 8 bases, with 13 bases between them. From germline, CDR1 is MNHEY and CDR2 SVGAGI. The length of the CDR3 is 14 residues. CDR3 in DNA: TGTGCCAGCAGTTACTCGAAACAACAGAGAGAAGCTTTCTTT. Protein sequence: CASSYSKQQREAFF.

CDR3 protein: CAIRRGPNTGELFF. The CDR3 DNA follows: TGTGCCATCCGAAGGGGGCCAAACACCGGGGAGCTGTTTTTT. This sequence joins TRBV27 and TRBJ2-2; 7 nucleotides align to TRBD1. CDR3 size: 14 residues. Germline loops: CDR1 MNHEY, CDR2 SMNVEV (reference sequence). V lost 10 bases to trimming and J lost 2 bases; unmatched junction nucleotides: 7.

This clone has a single count. This sequence joins TRBV4-1 and TRBJ2-1, with 8 bases identical to TRBD2. This CDR3 is 18 amino acids long. Germline lookup yields CDR1 MGHRA and CDR2 YSYEKL. Trimming at V came to 0 bases and at J to 4 bases, leaving 11 bases not matched to a gene. Here the CDR3 DNA reads TGCGCCAGCAGCCAAGAAAGCGGGAGCATGTCTCTTTACAATGAGCAGTTCTTC. Protein: CASSQESGSMSLYNEQFF.

The V and J genes are TRBV4-1 and TRBJ2-3, with 7 bases identical to TRBD1. From germline, CDR1 is MGHRA and CDR2 YSYEKL. After removal of 0 bases from V and 9 bases from J, the junction contained 12 bases not matched to a gene. The CDR3 has 16 amino acids. CDR3: CASSQERAQGLYTQYF. For the CDR3, the DNA is TGCGCCAGCAGCCAAGAGAGGGCACAGGGGCTCTACACGCAGTATTTT.

The chain joins TRBV2 to TRBJ2-5, with 7 positions matching TRBD1. CDR3 length: 20 amino acids. Germline CDR1 is SNHLY and CDR2 is FYNNEI. The J segment lost 7 bases and the V segment lost 6 bases, leaving 29 bases of the junction unmatched. The CDR3 bases are TGTGCCAGCAGACCCACAGCCCGGGCCCCGGGACAGAGATTTCCAGGGACCCAGTACTTC. Its translation: CASRPTARAPGQRFPGTQYF.

This clone has only one observation. The V call is TRBV18, the J call TRBJ1-4; D ambiguous. The CDR3 is 14 residues long. The germline gives CDR1 KGHSH, CDR2 LQKENI. Trimming cost V 3 bases and J 0 bases, with 5 bases left between them. CDR3 in DNA: TGTGCCAGCTCACCGAGTGCAACTAATGAAAAACTGTTTTTT. Translation: CASSPSATNEKLFF.

The chain combines TRBV27 with TRBJ1-1; weak D call: TRBD1 (5 bases). V was pared by 4 bases and J by 0 bases, with 12 bases between. Germline values: CDR1 MNHEY, CDR2 SMNVEV (reference sequence). The CDR3 consists of 15 residues. In nucleotides, the CDR3 is TGTGCCAGCAGTTCAGTCGGACACATGAACACTGAAGCTTTCTTT. As protein: CASSSVGHMNTEAFF.

The chain is built from TRBV29-1 and TRBJ2-7; TRBD1 matches 9 bases. J lost 4 bases, V lost 7 bases, and 8 bases had no gene match. The CDR3 consists of 13 residues. Germline CDR1 and CDR2: SQVTM and ANQGSEA. The CDR3 DNA reads as TGCAGCGCTTCCGGGACAGGGCGGTACGAGCAGTACTTC. Residues: CSASGTGRYEQYF.

The chain combines TRBV18 with TRBJ1-2, with D possibly TRBD1 on 6 matching bases. The CDR3 spans 11 residues. The V end was cut by 6 bases, the J end by 11 bases, with 13 bases between. The germline CDR1 and CDR2 sequences are KGHSH and LQKENI. DNA for the CDR3: TGTGCCAGCTCCACCGGGACACTTTACACCTTC. It is translated as CASSTGTLYTF.